This T cell receptor (beta chain) appears in the sequencing data of a study of T cells after yellow fever vaccination. This clonotype was picked up a small number of times. The study, taken as a whole, reports: Although the secondary response was weaker, it peaked faster, at day 5 versus 15.

There are 16 residues in the CDR3. Per the germline V gene, CDR1 is KGHSH and CDR2 is LQKENI. The junction had 10 bases not matched to a gene; V was cut back by 6 bases and J by 0 bases. From the 5' RACE reads, TCRdb called clonotypes with MiXCR, one entry per CDR3 protein. The repertoire includes more than 30,000 distinct CDR3 sequences, about 6.3% of them detected once, and approximately 23% sits in the top ten. The chain is built from TRBV18 and TRBJ1-1; 7 bases are a match to TRBD1. The receptor's source is a young man who received the YFV17D yellow fever vaccine. Sequenced material: PBMCs, either bulk or a sorted T-cell subset (CD4+, CD8+, memory, or dextramer-sorted; not recorded which), taken on the day of the first yellow fever vaccination. This CDR3 is CASSEGQLYMNTEAFF. CDR3 nucleotide sequence: TGTGCCAGCTCCGAGGGACAGCTCTACATGAACACTGAAGCTTTCTTT.